The clone carrying this T cell receptor (beta chain) was seen only a few times. This table comes from immunoSEQ multiplex PCR, and its TCRdb copy is limited to in-frame clones, with some not included. The table lists just over 75,000 clones, roughly 85% of them singletons. The sample originates from a study of blood T cell repertoires in COVID-19. Germline V lookup: CDR1 SGHNT, CDR2 YYREEE (reference sequence). With 4 bases clipped from V and 3 bases from J, the junction kept 5 bases outside the gene matches. The CDR3 sequence is 14 residues long. The sample taken for sequencing was peripheral blood. The TCR comes from a woman of 80 years or more with active or convalescent COVID-19. The J gene is TRBJ2-3, the V gene TRBV5-4; the match to TRBD2 covers 7 bases. The CDR3 bases are TGTGCCAGCAGCCCCGGACTAGGAACAGATACGCAGTATTTT. It translates to CASSPGLGTDTQYF. The variable domain in full, with the rest retrieved from reference TRBV5-4 and TRBJ2-3, is ETGVTQSPTHLIKTRGQQVTLRCSSQSGHNTVSWYQQALGQGPQFIFQYYREEENGRGNFPPRFSGLQFPNYSSELNVNALELDDSALYLCASSPGLGTDTQYFGPGTRLTVL.